Listed below are T cell receptor beta chains from one sample, sequenced in a study of T cell responses to AZD1222 COVID-19 vaccine. Profiling relied on immunoSEQ multiplex PCR, and the TCRdb table lists in-frame clones only, not all of them. The sample lists 200,000 or so clones; approximately 90% were seen once. The material sequenced was peripheral blood, taken on day 0 of AZD1222 vaccination. The receptor source for this set is an adult in good health. Each CDR3 is given without its conserved first and last residue.

V	J	CDR3
TRBV9	TRBJ2-1	ASSVVGGLAGGQLYNEQF
TRBV6-2/TRBV6-3	TRBJ2-7	ASSYPDRVPYEQY
TRBV5-4	TRBJ2-1	ASSLVGQTTNNEQF
TRBV3-1/TRBV3-2	TRBJ2-7	ASTLQGARDEQY
TRBV2	TRBJ2-7	ASTANPDHMGGVWYYEQY
TRBV29-1	TRBJ2-2	SAGGQGRTGELF
TRBV19	TRBJ2-7	ASSRLAGGNEQY
TRBV5-4	TRBJ2-2	ASSFASGETGELF
TRBV5-6	TRBJ2-1	ASSLIPGSNEQF
TRBV5-4	TRBJ2-7	ASSLRTSSYEQY
TRBV21-1	TRBJ2-2	ASSKGTEETGELF
TRBV28	TRBJ2-1	ASSLLGGAQGEQF
TRBV7-9	TRBJ2-1	ASSPDSSYNEQF
TRBV25-1	TRBJ1-1	ASIPRWGLGKNTEAF
TRBV7-6	TRBJ1-2	ASSSALQGDYGYT
TRBV12-3/TRBV12-4	TRBJ1-2	ASSPRRIYGYT
TRBV28	TRBJ1-1	ASSPPGQYTEAF
TRBV19	TRBJ2-7	ASSIDNSYEQY
TRBV10-3	TRBJ1-6	ATTQGYNSPLH
TRBV2	TRBJ2-3	ASWGYSIRDTQY
TRBV18	TRBJ1-2	ASSPQDDAYGYT
TRBV5-1	TRBJ2-2	ASSVVAGANTGELF
TRBV19	TRBJ2-1	ASSIPFSPGGQF
TRBV5-8	TRBJ2-2	ASSRRGAYTGELF
TRBV6-2/TRBV6-3	TRBJ1-1	ASSYQGNTEAF
TRBV19	TRBJ2-7	ASSISNRHEQY
TRBV4-1	TRBJ1-2	ASSQVQASRGYT
TRBV3-1/TRBV3-2	TRBJ1-2	ASSQGWRTAPYGYT
TRBV9	TRBJ2-2	ASSVLYRELF
TRBV9	TRBJ2-7	ASSVGGVGSYEQY
TRBV10-3	TRBJ1-1	AISESRLGGYPMNTEAF
TRBV15	TRBJ2-7	ATSRDLDLEQY
TRBV7-8	TRBJ2-7	ASSSRSQKTYEQY
TRBV9	TRBJ1-1	ASSVGAGVVNTEAF
TRBV3-1/TRBV3-2	TRBJ1-6	ASSQGTSNSPLH
TRBV3-1/TRBV3-2	TRBJ1-3	ASSQGDVGNTIY
TRBV3-1/TRBV3-2	TRBJ1-2	ASSQVPPPAEGFYGYT
TRBV7-6	TRBJ1-5	ASSTGDRGNQPQH
TRBV9	TRBJ1-6	ASSVGQGRTYNSPLH
TRBV24-1	TRBJ1-5	ATSDTRRGSNQPQH
TRBV28	TRBJ1-3	ASRSYRAAIY
TRBV29-1	TRBJ1-2	SAESGNYGYT
TRBV27	TRBJ2-2	ASSAISGRAGELF
TRBV11-2	TRBJ1-1	ASSFPRSEAF
TRBV3-1/TRBV3-2	TRBJ1-5	ASSQGQYQPQH
TRBV4-3	TRBJ2-7	ASSQGVRGGYEQY
TRBV6-5	TRBJ1-3	ASAGSGNTIY
TRBV9	TRBJ2-7	ASSPRESSYEQY
TRBV28	TRBJ2-1	ASTDPGQGFGNEQF
TRBV5-5	TRBJ2-7	ASSPGLAFSYEQY
TRBV7-2	TRBJ1-5	ASSLRPGQGRNQPQH
TRBV11-2	TRBJ2-2	ASSLVGGGTGELF
TRBV28	TRBJ2-5	ASSPSTSGSQETQY
TRBV9	TRBJ2-7	ASSVVGDGYEQY
TRBV5-1	TRBJ1-2	ASSYGVGEGYT
TRBV13	TRBJ1-6	ASSATGTGLKWSPLH
TRBV9	TRBJ2-7	ASSAHRGPSYEQY
TRBV7-9	TRBJ2-5	ASSSIILFGLVREETQY
TRBV15	TRBJ1-2	ATSRGNRGGGYT
TRBV19	TRBJ2-7	ASSIGQGELYEQY